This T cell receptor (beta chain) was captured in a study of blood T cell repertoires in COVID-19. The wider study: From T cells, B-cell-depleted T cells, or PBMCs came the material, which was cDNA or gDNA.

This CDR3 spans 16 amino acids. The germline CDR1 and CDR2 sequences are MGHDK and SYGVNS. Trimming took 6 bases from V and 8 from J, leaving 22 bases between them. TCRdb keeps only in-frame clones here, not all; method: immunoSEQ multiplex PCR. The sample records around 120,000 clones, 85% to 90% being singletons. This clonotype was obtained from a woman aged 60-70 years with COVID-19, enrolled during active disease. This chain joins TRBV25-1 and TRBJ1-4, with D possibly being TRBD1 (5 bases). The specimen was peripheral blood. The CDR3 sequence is CASSPLLSRVGEKLFF. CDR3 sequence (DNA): TGTGCCAGCAGCCCCCTTCTGTCCAGGGTAGGCGAAAAACTGTTTTTT.